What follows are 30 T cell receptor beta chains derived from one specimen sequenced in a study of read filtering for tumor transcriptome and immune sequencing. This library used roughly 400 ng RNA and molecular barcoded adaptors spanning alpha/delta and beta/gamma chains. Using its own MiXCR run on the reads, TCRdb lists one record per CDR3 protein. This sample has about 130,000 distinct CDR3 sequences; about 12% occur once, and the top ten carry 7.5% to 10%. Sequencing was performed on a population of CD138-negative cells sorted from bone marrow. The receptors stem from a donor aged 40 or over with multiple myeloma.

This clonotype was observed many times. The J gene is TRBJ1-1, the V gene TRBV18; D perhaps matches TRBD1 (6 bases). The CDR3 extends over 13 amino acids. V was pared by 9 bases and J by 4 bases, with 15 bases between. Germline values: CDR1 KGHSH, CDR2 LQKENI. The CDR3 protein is CASFPQGPTEAFF. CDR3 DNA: TGTGCCAGTTTTCCCCAGGGGCCCACTGAAGCTTTCTTT. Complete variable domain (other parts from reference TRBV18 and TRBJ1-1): NAGVMQNPRHLVRRRGQEARLRCSPMKGHSHVYWYRQLPEEGLKFMVYLQKENIIDESGMPKERFSAEFPKEGPSILRIQQVVRGDSAAYFCASFPQGPTEAFFGQGTRLTVV.

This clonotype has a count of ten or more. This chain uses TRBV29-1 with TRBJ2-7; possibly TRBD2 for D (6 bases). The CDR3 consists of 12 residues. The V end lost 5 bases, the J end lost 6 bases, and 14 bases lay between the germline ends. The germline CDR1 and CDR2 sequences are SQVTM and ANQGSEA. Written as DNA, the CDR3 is TGCAGCGTTACCGGGGGAGGAGGCGAGCAGTACTTC. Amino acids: CSVTGGGGEQYF.

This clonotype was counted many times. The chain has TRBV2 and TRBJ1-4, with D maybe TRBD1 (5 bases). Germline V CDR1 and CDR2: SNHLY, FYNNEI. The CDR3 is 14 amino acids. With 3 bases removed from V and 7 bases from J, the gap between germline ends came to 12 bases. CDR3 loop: CASSEGPRREKLFF. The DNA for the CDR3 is TGTGCCAGCAGTGAGGGACCTAGGCGTGAAAAACTGTTTTTT. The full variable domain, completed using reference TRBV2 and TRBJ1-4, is EPEVTQTPSHQVTQMGQEVILRCVPISNHLYFYWYRQILGQKVEFLVSFYNNEISEKSEIFDDQFSVERPDGSNFTLKIRSTKLEDSAMYFCASSEGPRREKLFFGSGTQLSVL.

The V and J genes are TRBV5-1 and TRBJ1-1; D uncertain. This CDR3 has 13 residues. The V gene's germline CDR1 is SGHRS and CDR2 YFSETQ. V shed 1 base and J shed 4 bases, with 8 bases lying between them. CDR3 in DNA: TGCGCCAGCAGCTTGTGGCTGGGCACTGAAGCTTTCTTT. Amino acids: CASSLWLGTEAFF.

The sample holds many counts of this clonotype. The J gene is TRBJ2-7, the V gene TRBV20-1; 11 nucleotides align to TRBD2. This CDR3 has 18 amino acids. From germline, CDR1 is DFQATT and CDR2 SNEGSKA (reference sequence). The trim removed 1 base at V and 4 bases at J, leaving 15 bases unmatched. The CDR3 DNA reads TGCAGTGCTAGAGTCCTTAGCGGGAGGGGCTTTAGGGGGTACGAGCAGTACTTC. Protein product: CSARVLSGRGFRGYEQYF.

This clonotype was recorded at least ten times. CDR3 region: CSAPWDTGRENTEAFF. CDR3 sequence (DNA): TGCAGTGCCCCGTGGGACACTGGTCGAGAGAACACTGAAGCTTTCTTT. The chain recombines TRBV20-1 with TRBJ1-1; maybe TRBD1 (6 bases). Germline assignment: CDR1 DFQATT and CDR2 SNEGSKA (reference sequence). V shed 6 bases and J shed 1 base, with 21 bases lying between them. This CDR3 has 16 residues.

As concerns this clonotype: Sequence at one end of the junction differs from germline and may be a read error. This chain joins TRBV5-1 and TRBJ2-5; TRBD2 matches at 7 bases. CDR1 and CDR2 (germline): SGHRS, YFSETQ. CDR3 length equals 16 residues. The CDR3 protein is CASSLSGGNPSETQYF. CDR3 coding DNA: TGCGCCAGCAGCTTGTCGGGGGGAAACCCATCGGAGACCCAGTATTTC.

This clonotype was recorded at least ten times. As DNA, the CDR3 is TGTGCCAGCAGTTTATCGTCGGGATACTACTACGAGCAGTACTTC. Residues: CASSLSSGYYYEQYF. J is TRBJ2-7 and V is TRBV27; possibly TRBD2 for D (5 bases). Looked up from germline, CDR1 is MNHEY and CDR2 is SMNVEV (reference sequence). This CDR3 comprises 15 residues. Trimming cost V 0 bases and J 3 bases, with 12 bases left between them.

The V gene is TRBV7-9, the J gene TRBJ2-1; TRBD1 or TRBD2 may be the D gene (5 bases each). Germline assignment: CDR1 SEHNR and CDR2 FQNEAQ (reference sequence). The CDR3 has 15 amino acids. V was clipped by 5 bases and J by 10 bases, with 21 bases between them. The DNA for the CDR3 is TGTGCCAGCAGCCCTAATCCCGGGACCGTGAACGAGCAGTTCTTC. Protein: CASSPNPGTVNEQFF.

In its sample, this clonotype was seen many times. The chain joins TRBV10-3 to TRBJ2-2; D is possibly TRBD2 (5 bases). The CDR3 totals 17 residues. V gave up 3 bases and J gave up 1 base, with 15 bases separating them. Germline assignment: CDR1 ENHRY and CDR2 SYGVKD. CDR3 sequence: CAISEVTTTWNTGELFF. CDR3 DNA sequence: TGTGCCATCAGTGAAGTGACTACGACATGGAACACCGGGGAGCTGTTTTTT.

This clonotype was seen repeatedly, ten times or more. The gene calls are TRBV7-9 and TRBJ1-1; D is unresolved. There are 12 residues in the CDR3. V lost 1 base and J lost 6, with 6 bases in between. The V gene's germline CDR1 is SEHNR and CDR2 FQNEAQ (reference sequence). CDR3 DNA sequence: TGTGCCAGCAGCTTAGTATCAGCTGAAGCTTTCTTT. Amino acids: CASSLVSAEAFF.

In DNA, the CDR3 is TGCGCCAGCAGCCACCCCACGACAGGTCAAGAGACCCAGTACTTC. This translates into CASSHPTTGQETQYF. The chain uses TRBV4-1 and TRBJ2-5, with a weak D call TRBD1 (6 bases). The V end lost 3 bases, the J end lost 2 bases, and 13 bases lay between the germline ends. CDR1 MGHRA and CDR2 YSYEKL come from the germline V gene. There are 15 residues in the CDR3.

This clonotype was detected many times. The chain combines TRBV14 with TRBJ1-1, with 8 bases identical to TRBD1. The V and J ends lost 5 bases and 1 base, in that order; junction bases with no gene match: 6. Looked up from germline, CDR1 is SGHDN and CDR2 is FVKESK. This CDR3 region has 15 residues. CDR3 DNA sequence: TGTGCCAGCAGCTTCTCCGGGACAGGGAACACTGAAGCTTTCTTT. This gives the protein CASSFSGTGNTEAFF.

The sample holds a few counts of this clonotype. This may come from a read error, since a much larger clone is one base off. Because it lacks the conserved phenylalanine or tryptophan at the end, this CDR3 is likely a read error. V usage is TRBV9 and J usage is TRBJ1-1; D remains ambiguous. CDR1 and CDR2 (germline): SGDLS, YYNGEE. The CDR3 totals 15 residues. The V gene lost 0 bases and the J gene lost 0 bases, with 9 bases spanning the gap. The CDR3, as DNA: TGTGCCAGCAGCGTAGGCGGGCCCCTGAACACTGAAGCTTTCTTA. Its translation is CASSVGGPLNTEAFL.

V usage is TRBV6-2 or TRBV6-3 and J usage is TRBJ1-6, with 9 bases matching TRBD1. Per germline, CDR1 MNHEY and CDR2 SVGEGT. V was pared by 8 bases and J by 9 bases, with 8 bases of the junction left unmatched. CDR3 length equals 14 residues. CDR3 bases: TGTGCCAGCGGCGAGGGACAGGGCTTTTCACCCCTCCACTTT. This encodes CASGEGQGFSPLHF.

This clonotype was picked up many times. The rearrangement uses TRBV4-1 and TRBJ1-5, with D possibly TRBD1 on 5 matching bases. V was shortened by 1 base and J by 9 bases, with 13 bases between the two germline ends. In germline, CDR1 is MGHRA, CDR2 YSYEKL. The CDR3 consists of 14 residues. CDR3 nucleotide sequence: TGCGCCAGCAGCCAAGTATGGGGGATACGGCCCCAGCATTTT. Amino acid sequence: CASSQVWGIRPQHF.

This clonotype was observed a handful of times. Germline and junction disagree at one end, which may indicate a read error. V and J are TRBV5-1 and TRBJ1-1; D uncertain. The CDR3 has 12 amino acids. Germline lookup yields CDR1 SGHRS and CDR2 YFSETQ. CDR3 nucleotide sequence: TGTGCCAGCAGCTTCCTTAGGACTGAAGCTTTCTTT. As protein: CASSFLRTEAFF. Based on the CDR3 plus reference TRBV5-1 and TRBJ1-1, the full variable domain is KAGVTQTPRYLIKTRGQQVTLSCSPISGHRSVSWYQQTPGQGLQFLFEYFSETQRNKGNFPGRFSGRQFSNSRSEMNVSTLELGDSALYLCASSFLRTEAFFGQGTRLTVV.

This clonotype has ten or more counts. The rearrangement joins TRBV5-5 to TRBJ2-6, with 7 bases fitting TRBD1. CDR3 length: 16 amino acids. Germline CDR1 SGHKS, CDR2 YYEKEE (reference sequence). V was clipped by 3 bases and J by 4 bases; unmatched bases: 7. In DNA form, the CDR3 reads TGTGCCAGCAGCTCTAAACGGACAGGCGGGGCCAACGTCCTGACTTTC. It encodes CASSSKRTGGANVLTF.

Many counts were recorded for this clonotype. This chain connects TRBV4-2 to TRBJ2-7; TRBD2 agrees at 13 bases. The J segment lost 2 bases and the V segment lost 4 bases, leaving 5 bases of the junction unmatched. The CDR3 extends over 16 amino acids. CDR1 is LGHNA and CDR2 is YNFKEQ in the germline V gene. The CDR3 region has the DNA TGTGCCAGCAGCCTTGGACTAGCGGGAGTTCCCTACGAGCAGTACTTC. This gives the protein CASSLGLAGVPYEQYF.

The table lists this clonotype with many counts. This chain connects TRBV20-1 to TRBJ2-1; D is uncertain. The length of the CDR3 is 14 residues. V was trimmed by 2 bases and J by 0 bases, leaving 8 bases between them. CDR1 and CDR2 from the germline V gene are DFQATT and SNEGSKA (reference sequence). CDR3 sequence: CSARPGSSYNEQFF. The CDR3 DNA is TGCAGTGCTAGACCAGGTAGCTCCTACAATGAGCAGTTCTTC.

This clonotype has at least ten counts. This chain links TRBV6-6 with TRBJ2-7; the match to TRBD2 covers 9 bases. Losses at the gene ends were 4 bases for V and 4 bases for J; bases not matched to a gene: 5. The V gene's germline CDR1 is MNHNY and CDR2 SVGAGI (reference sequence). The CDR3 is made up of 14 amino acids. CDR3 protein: CASSSSGGLYEQYF. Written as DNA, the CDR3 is TGTGCCAGCAGTTCCAGCGGGGGGCTATACGAGCAGTACTTC.

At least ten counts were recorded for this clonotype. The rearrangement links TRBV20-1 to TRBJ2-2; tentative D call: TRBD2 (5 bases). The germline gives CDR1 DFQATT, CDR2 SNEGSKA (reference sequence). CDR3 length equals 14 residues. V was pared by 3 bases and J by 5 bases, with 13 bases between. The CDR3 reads CSASSEGETGELFF. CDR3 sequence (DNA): TGCAGTGCTAGTAGTGAGGGAGAGACCGGGGAGCTGTTTTTT.

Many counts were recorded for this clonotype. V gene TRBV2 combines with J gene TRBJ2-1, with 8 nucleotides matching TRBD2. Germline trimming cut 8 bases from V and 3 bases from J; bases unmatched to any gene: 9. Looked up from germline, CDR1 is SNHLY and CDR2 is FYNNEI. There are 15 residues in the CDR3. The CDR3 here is CASRALAAHYNEQFF. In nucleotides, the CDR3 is TGTGCCAGCCGTGCACTAGCGGCTCACTACAATGAGCAGTTCTTC.

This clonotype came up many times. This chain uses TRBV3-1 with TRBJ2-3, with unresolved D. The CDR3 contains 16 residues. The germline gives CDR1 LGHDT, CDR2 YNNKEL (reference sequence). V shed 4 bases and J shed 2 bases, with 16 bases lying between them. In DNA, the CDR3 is TGTGCCAGCAGCCCCCGGACCCCGGCTGCCACAGATACGCAGTATTTT. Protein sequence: CASSPRTPAATDTQYF.

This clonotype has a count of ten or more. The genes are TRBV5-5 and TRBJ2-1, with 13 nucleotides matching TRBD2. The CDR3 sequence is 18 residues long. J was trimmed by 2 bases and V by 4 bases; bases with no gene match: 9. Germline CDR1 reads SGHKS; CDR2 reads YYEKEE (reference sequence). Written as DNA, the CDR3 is TGTGCCAGCAGCCTTAGGACTAGCGGGAGCATCCCCTACAATGAGCAGTTCTTC. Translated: CASSLRTSGSIPYNEQFF. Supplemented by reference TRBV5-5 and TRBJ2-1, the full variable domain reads DAGVTQSPTHLIKTRGQQVTLRCSPISGHKSVSWYQQVLGQGPQFIFQYYEKEERGRGNFPDRFSARQFPNYSSELNVNALLLGDSALYLCASSLRTSGSIPYNEQFFGPGTRLTVL.

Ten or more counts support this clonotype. The CDR3 nucleotides read TGTGCCAGCAGCTTAGCTCTACCCGAAGCCGGGGAGCTGTTTTTT. It is translated as CASSLALPEAGELFF. This chain connects TRBV13 to TRBJ2-2; no firm D call. Between the trimmed V and J ends, which lost 1 base and 6 bases, there was a span of 12 bases. There are 15 residues in the CDR3. Germline V gives CDR1 PRHDT, CDR2 FYEKMQ (reference sequence).

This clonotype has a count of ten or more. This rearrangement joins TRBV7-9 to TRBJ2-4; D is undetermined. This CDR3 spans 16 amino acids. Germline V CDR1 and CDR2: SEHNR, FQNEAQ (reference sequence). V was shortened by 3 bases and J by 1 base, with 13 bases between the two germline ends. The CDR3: CASSFDALDAKNIQYF. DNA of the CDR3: TGTGCCAGCAGCTTTGATGCCCTTGACGCCAAAAACATTCAGTACTTC.

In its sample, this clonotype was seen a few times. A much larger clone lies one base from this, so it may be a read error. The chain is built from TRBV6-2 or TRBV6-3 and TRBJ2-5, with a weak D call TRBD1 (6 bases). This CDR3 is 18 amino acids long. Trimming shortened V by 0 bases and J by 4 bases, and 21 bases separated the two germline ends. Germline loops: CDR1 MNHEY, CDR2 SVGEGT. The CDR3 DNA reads TGTGCCAGCAGTTACTCTTGGACAGACCTCAGGGTTCGAGAGACCCAGTACTTC. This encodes CASSYSWTDLRVRETQYF.

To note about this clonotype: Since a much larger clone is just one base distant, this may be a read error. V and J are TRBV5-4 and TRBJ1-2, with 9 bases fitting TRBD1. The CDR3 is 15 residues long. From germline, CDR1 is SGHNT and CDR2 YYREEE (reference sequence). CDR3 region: CASIKQGALGDGCTF. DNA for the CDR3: TGTGCCAGCATCAAACAGGGGGCGCTTGGCGATGGCTGCACCTTC.

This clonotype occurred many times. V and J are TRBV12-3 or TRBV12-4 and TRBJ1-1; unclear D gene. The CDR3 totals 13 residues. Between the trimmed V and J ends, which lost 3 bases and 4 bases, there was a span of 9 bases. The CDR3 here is CASSLGPRTEAFF. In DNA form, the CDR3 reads TGTGCCAGCAGTTTGGGCCCCCGCACTGAAGCTTTCTTT.